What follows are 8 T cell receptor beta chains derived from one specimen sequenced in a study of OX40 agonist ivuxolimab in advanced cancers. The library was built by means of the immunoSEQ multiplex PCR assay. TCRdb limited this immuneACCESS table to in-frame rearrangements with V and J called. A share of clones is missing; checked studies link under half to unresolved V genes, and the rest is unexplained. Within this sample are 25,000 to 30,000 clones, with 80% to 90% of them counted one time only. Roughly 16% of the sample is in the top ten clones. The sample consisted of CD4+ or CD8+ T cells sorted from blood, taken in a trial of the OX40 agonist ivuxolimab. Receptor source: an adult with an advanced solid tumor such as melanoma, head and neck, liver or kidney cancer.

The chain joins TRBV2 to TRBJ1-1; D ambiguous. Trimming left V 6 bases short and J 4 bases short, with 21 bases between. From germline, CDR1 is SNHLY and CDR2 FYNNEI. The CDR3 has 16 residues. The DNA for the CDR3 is TGTGCCAGCAGCCCCACATGGGTGGATGTGTTCACTGAAGCTTTCTTT. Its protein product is CASSPTWVDVFTEAFF.

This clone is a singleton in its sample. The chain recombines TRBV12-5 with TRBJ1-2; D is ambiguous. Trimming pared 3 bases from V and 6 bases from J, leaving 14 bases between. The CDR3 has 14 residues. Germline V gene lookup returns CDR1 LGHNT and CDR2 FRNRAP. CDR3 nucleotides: TGTGCTAGTGGTTTTGGCTCGTCGGCGAATGGCTACACCTTC. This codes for CASGFGSSANGYTF.

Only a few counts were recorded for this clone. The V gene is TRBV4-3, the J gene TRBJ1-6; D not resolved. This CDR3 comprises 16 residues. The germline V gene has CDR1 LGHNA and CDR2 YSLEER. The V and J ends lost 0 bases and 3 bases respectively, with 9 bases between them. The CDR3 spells CASSQEASGYNSPLHF. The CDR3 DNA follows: TGCGCCAGCAGCCAAGAAGCGTCAGGCTATAATTCACCCCTCCACTTT.

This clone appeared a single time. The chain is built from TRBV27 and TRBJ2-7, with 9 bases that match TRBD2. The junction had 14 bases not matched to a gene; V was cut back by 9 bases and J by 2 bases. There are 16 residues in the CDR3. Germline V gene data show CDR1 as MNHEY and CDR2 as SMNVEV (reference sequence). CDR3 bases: TGTGCCAGTTCCCAGGGATCGACTAGCGGAGCCTACGAGCAGTACTTC. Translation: CASSQGSTSGAYEQYF.

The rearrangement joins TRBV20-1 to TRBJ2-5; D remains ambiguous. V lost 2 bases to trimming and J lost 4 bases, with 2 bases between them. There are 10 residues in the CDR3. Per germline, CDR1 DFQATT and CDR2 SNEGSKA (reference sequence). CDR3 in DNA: TGCAGTGCTAGACCAGAGACCCAGTACTTC. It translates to CSARPETQYF.

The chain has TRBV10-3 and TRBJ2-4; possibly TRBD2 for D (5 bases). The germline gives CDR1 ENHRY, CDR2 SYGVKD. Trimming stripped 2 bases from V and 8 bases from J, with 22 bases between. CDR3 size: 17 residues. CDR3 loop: CAISEENRRPDAYIQYF. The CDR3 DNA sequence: TGTGCCATCAGTGAGGAGAATAGGAGGCCGGACGCGTACATTCAGTACTTC.

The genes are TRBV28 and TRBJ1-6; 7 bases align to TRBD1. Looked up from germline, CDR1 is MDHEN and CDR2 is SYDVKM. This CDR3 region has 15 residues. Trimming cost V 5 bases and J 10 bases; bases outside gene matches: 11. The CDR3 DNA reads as TGTGCCAGCAGTCCGGAGGACAGGTATTTCTCACCCCTCCACTTT. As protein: CASSPEDRYFSPLHF.

The CDR3 DNA sequence: TGTGCCACCAGCAGAGTTAGATACAATGAGCAGTTCTTC. Translating it yields CATSRVRYNEQFF. This rearrangement joins TRBV15 to TRBJ2-1; D unresolved. The CDR3 runs 13 residues. The germline V gene encodes CDR1 LNHNV and CDR2 YYDKDF (reference sequence). V was clipped by 1 base and J by 4 bases, with 5 bases between them.